This T cell receptor (beta chain) derives from a study of T cell responses to AZD1222 COVID-19 vaccine. The germline CDR1 and CDR2 sequences are SGDLS and YYNGEE. Trimming cost V 4 bases and J 1 base, with 12 bases left between them. This CDR3 comprises 15 residues. The repertoire was sequenced with immunoSEQ multiplex PCR; TCRdb's copy has only in-frame clones and lacks some. The table records approximately 130,000 clones, more than 80% of them present only once. The sequencing used peripheral blood, collected on day 0 of AZD1222 vaccination. The TCR sequence derives from an adult in good health. The rearrangement joins TRBV9 to TRBJ1-3, with D uncertain. CDR3 DNA: TGTGCCAGCAGCCAGGACCCTCAGTCTGGAAACACCATATATTTT. Protein sequence: CASSQDPQSGNTIYF.